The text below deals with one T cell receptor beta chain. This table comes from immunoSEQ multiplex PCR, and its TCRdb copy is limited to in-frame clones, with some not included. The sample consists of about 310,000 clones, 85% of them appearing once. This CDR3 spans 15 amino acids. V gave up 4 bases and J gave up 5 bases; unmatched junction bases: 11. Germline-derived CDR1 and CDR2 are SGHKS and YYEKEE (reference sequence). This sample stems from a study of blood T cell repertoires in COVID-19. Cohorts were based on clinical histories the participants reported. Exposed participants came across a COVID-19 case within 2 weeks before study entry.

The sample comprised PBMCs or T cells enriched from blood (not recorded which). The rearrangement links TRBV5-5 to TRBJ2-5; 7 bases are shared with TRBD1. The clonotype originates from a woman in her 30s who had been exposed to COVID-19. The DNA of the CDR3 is TGTGCCAGCAGCCCCGACTTAGCCAGGGGGGAGACCCAGTACTTC. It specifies CASSPDLARGETQYF. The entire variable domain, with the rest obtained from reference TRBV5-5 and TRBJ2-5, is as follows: DAGVTQSPTHLIKTRGQQVTLRCSPISGHKSVSWYQQVLGQGPQFIFQYYEKEERGRGNFPDRFSARQFPNYSSELNVNALLLGDSALYLCASSPDLARGETQYFGPGTRLLVL.